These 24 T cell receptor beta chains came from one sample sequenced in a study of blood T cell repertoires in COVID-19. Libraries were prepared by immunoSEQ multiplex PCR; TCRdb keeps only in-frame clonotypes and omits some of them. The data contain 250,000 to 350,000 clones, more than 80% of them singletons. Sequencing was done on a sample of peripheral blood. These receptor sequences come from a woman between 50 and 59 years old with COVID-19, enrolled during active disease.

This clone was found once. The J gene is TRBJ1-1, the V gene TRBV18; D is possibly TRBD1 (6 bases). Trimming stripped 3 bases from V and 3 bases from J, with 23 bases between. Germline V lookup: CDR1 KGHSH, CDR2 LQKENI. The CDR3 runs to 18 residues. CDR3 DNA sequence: TGTGCCAGCTCACCGTTGTCAACAGGGAAGCCGTTCGACACTGAAGCTTTCTTT. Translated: CASSPLSTGKPFDTEAFF.

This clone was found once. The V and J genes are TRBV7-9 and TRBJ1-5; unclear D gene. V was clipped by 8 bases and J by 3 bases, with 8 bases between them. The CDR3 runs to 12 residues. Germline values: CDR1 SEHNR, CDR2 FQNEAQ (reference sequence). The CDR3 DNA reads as TGTGCCAGCGCCGGAGCCAATCAGCCCCAGCATTTT. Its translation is CASAGANQPQHF.

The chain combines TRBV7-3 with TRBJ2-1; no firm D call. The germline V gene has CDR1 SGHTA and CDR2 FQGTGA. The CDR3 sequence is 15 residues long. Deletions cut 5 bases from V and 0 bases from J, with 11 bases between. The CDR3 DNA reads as TGTGCCAGCAGCGGAAGCCGGAGCTCCTACAATGAGCAGTTCTTC. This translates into CASSGSRSSYNEQFF.

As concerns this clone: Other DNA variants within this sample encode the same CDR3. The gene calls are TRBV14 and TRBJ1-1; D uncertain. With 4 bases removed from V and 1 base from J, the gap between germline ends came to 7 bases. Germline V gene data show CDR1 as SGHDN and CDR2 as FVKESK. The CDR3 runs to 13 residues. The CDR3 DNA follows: TGTGCCAGCAGCCGCCAGGAGAACACTGAAGCTTTCTTT. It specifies CASSRQENTEAFF.

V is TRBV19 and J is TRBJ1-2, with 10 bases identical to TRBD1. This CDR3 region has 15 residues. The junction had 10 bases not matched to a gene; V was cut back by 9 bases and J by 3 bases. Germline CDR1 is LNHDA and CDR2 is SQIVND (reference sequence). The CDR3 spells CASRAGTGADYGYTF. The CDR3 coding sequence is TGTGCCAGCCGCGCCGGGACAGGGGCCGACTATGGCTACACCTTC.

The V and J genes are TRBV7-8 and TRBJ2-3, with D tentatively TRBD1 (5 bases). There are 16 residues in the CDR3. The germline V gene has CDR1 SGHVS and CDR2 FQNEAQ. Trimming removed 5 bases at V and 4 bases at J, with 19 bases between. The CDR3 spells CASSPTITGIADTQYF. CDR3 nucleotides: TGTGCCAGCAGCCCGACCATAACAGGCATCGCAGATACGCAGTATTTT. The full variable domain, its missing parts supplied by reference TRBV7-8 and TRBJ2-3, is GAGVSQSPRYKVAKRGQDVALRCDPISGHVSLFWYQQALGQGPEFLTYFQNEAQLDKSGLPSDRFFAERPEGSVSTLKIQRTQQEDSAVYLCASSPTITGIADTQYFGPGTRLTVL.

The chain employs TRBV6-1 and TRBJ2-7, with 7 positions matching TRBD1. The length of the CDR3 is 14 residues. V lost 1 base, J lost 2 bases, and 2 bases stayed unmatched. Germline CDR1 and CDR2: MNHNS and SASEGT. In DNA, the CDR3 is TGTGCCAGCAGTGAAGGGACAGGTCCCTACGAGCAGTACTTC. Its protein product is CASSEGTGPYEQYF.

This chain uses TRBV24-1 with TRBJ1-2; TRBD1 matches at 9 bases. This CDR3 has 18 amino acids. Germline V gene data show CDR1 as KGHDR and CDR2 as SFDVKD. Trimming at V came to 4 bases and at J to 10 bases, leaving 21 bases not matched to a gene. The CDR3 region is CATSDPLRDRVRDRIYTF. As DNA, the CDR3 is TGTGCCACCAGTGACCCCCTCCGGGACAGGGTACGAGATAGGATCTACACCTTC.

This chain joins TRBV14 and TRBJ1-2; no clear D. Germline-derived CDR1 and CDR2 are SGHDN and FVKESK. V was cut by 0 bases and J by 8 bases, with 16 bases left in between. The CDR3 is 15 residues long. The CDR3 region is CASSQDLRSTGGYTF. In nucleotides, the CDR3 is TGTGCCAGCAGCCAAGATCTGAGGTCCACCGGGGGCTACACCTTC. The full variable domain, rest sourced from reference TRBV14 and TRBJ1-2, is EAGVTQFPSHSVIEKGQTVTLRCDPISGHDNLYWYRRVMGKEIKFLLHFVKESKQDESGMPNNRFLAERTGGTYSTLKVQPAELEDSGVYFCASSQDLRSTGGYTFGSGTRLTVV.

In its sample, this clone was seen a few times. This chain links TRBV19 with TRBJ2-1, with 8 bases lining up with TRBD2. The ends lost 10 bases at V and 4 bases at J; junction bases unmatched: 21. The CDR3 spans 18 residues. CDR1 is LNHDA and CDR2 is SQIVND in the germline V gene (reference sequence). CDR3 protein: CATRPGLDQQGLYNEQFF. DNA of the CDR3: TGTGCCACCCGACCGGGACTAGATCAACAGGGATTATACAATGAGCAGTTCTTC.

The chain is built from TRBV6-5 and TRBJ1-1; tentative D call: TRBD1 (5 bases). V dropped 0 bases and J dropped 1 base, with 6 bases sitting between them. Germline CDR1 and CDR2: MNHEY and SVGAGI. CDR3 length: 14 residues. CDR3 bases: TGTGCCAGCAGTTACTCGGACAAGAACACTGAAGCTTTCTTT. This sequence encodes CASSYSDKNTEAFF.

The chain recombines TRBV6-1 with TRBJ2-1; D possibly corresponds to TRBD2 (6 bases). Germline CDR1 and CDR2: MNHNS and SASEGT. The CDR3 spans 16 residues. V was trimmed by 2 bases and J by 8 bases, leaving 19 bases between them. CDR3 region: CASSEPALASAYEQFF. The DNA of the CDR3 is TGTGCCAGCAGTGAACCCGCACTAGCTTCGGCCTATGAGCAGTTCTTC.

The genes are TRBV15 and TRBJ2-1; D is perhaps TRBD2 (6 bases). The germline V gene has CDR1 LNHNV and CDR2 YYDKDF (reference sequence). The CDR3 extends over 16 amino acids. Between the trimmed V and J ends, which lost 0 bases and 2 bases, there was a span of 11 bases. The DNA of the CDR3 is TGTGCCACCAGCAGAGAAGTGGCGGGGACCTACAATGAGCAGTTCTTC. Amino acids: CATSREVAGTYNEQFF.

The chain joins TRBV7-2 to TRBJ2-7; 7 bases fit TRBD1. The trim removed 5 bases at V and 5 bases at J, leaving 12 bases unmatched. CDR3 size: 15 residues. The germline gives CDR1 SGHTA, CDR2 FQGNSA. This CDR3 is CASSQSTTGRNEQYF. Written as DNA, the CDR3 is TGTGCCAGCAGCCAGAGTACGACAGGGCGGAACGAGCAGTACTTC.

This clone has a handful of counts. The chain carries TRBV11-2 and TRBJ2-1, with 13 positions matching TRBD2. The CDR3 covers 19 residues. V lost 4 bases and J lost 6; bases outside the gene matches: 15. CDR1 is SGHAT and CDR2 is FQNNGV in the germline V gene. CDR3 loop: CASSYIGLAGDGRLNEQFF. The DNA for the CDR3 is TGTGCCAGCAGCTACATAGGACTAGCGGGAGATGGTCGTCTCAATGAGCAGTTCTTC.

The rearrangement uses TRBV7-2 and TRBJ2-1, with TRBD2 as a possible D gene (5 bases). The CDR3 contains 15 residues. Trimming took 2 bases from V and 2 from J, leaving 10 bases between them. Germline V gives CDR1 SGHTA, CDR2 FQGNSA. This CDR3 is CASSLMAGAYNEQFF. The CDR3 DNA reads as TGTGCCAGCAGCTTAATGGCGGGTGCCTACAATGAGCAGTTCTTC.

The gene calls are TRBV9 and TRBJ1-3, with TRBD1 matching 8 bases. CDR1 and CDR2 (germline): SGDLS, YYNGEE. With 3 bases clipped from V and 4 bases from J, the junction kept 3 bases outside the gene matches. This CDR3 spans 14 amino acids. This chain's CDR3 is CASSAPGGGNTIYF. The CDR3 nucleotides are TGTGCCAGCAGCGCCCCAGGGGGCGGAAACACCATATATTTT.

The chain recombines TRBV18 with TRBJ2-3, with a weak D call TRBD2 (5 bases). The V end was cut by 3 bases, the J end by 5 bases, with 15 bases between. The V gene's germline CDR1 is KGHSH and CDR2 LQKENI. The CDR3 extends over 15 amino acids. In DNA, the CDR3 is TGTGCCAGCTCACCGGACGGGCGGGCGATAGATACGCAGTATTTT. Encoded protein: CASSPDGRAIDTQYF. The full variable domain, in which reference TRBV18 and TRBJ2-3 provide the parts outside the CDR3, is NAGVMQNPRHLVRRRGQEARLRCSPMKGHSHVYWYRQLPEEGLKFMVYLQKENIIDESGMPKERFSAEFPKEGPSILRIQQVVRGDSAAYFCASSPDGRAIDTQYFGPGTRLTVL.

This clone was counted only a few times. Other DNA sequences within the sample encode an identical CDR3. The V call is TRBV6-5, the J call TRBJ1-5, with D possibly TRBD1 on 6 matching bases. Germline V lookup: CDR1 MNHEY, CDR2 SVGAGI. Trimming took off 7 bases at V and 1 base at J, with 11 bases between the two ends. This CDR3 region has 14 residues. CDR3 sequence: CASNPTGSNQPQHF. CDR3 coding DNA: TGTGCCAGCAATCCCACAGGGAGCAATCAGCCCCAGCATTTT.

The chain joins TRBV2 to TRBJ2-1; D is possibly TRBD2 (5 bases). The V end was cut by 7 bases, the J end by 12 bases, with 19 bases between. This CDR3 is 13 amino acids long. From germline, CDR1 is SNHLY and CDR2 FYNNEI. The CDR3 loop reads CASMGFSGLGQFF. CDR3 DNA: TGTGCCAGCATGGGGTTTTCAGGACTGGGGCAGTTCTTC.

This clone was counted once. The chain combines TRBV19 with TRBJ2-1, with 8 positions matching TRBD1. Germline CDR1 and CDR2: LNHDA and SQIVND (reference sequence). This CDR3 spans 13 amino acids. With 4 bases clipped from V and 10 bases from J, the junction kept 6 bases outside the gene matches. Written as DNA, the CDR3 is TGTGCCAGTAGTACGGACAGGGATTGGGAGCAGTTCTTC. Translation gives CASSTDRDWEQFF.

The CDR3 here is CASSYSRDRGEAFF. The CDR3 DNA reads as TGTGCCAGCAGTTACTCCAGGGATAGGGGTGAAGCTTTCTTT. The chain recombines TRBV6-5 with TRBJ1-1; D possibly corresponds to TRBD1 (5 bases). This CDR3 comprises 14 residues. V lost 0 bases to trimming and J lost 7 bases, with 12 bases between them. From germline, CDR1 is MNHEY and CDR2 SVGAGI.

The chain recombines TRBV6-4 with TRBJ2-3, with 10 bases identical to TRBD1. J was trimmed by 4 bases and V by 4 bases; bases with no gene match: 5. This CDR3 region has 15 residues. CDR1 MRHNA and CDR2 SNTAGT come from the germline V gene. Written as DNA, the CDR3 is TGTGCCAGCAGTGCGACAGGGGGCAGTTCAGATACGCAGTATTTT. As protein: CASSATGGSSDTQYF.

The CDR3 loop reads CSVGRAETQYF. The CDR3 nucleotides are TGCAGCGTTGGGAGGGCGGAGACCCAGTACTTC. This chain uses TRBV29-1 with TRBJ2-5; a possible D gene is TRBD2 (6 bases). V was pared by 4 bases and J by 5 bases, with 8 bases between. The CDR3 spans 11 residues. Germline V gene lookup returns CDR1 SQVTM and CDR2 ANQGSEA. The variable domain in full, completed from reference TRBV29-1 and TRBJ2-5, reads SAVISQKPSRDICQRGTSLTIQCQVDSQVTMMFWYRQQPGQSLTLIATANQGSEATYESGFVIDKFPISRPNLTFSTLTVSNMSPEDSSIYLCSVGRAETQYFGPGTRLLVL.